This is a list of T cell receptor beta chains from one sample in a study of blood T cell repertoires in COVID-19. Libraries were prepared by immunoSEQ multiplex PCR; TCRdb keeps only in-frame clonotypes and omits some of them. The sample includes a few hundred thousand clones, around 86% of them seen just once. The material sequenced was PBMCs or T cells enriched from blood (not recorded which). These receptors were taken from a woman aged 45 to 65 who had recovered from COVID-19. CDR3s include the opening cysteine and the closing phenylalanine or tryptophan. The order of the fields is CDR3 length, V gene, CDR3 protein.

CDR3 length: 16; V gene: TRBV11-3; CDR3 protein: CASSTNPGLPNEKLFF
CDR3 length: 12; V gene: TRBV30; CDR3 protein: CAWSPRMNEQFF
CDR3 length: 13; V gene: TRBV27; CDR3 protein: CASSSSLSYEQYF
CDR3 length: 14; V gene: TRBV7-9; CDR3 protein: CASSLGGGSYEQYF
CDR3 length: 16; V gene: TRBV5-4; CDR3 protein: CASSFGAYSSYNEQFF
CDR3 length: 14; V gene: TRBV2; CDR3 protein: CASNGQGSTGELFF
CDR3 length: 15; V gene: TRBV9; CDR3 protein: CASSAVRSGANVLTF
CDR3 length: 13; V gene: TRBV19; CDR3 protein: CASSIPSHYGYTF
CDR3 length: 13; V gene: TRBV12-3/TRBV12-4; CDR3 protein: CASSLQGATEAFF
CDR3 length: 17; V gene: TRBV11-2; CDR3 protein: CASSLGWGDHSGNTIYF
CDR3 length: 15; V gene: TRBV27; CDR3 protein: CASRASGQGADEQFF
CDR3 length: 13; V gene: TRBV12-3/TRBV12-4; CDR3 protein: CASSLVSAYEQYF
CDR3 length: 15; V gene: TRBV5-1; CDR3 protein: CASSDNAGGGSPLHF
CDR3 length: 18; V gene: TRBV3-1/TRBV3-2; CDR3 protein: CASSQVRSSGEGCYEQYF
CDR3 length: 13; V gene: TRBV27; CDR3 protein: CASRLTANYGYTF
CDR3 length: 16; V gene: TRBV15; CDR3 protein: CATSRDRSGANQPQHF
CDR3 length: 11; V gene: TRBV5-1; CDR3 protein: CASSAGGEAFF
CDR3 length: 17; V gene: TRBV5-4; CDR3 protein: CASSRGQGGPSGGEQYF
CDR3 length: 15; V gene: TRBV4-3; CDR3 protein: CASSQDRQGSYGYTF
CDR3 length: 14; V gene: TRBV4-3; CDR3 protein: CASSQDSRDYGYTF